This passage covers 20 T cell receptor beta chains from one sample sequenced in a study of cytomegalovirus exposure and HLA in healthy donors. Measured with immunoSEQ multiplex PCR; TCRdb has only the in-frame clones, and not every one. The sample lists about 56,000 clones, 90% to 95% occurring once. The specimen was PBMCs. The receptors originated from a young man in good health and CMV-seronegative.

The chain uses TRBV2 and TRBJ2-1, with 7 bases aligning to TRBD2. The CDR3 runs 14 residues. Trimming removed 3 bases from V and 2 bases from J; junction bases left unmatched: 1. Per germline, CDR1 SNHLY and CDR2 FYNNEI. The CDR3 DNA sequence: TGTGCCAGCAGTGATAGCGGGCCCTACAATGAGCAGTTCTTC. This sequence encodes CASSDSGPYNEQFF.

There are a few counts of this clone. The V call is TRBV6-4, the J call TRBJ2-1, with 10 bases aligning to TRBD2. The CDR3 extends over 15 amino acids. The V and J ends lost 3 bases and 4 bases, in that order; junction bases with no gene match: 3. In germline, CDR1 is MRHNA, CDR2 SNTAGT. The chain's CDR3 is CASSEAGGEYNEQFF. The DNA for the CDR3 is TGTGCCAGCAGTGAAGCGGGAGGGGAGTACAATGAGCAGTTCTTC.

V and J are TRBV6-6 and TRBJ1-1; 12 bases agree with TRBD1. V shed 0 bases and J 11 bases; nucleotides not matched to a gene: 10. The CDR3 runs to 16 residues. CDR1 is MNHNY, CDR2 SVGAGI, per germline (reference sequence). CDR3: CASSYSRPGTGGPAFF. DNA of the CDR3: TGTGCCAGCAGTTACTCACGTCCCGGGACAGGGGGCCCGGCTTTCTTT.

Here the CDR3 DNA reads TGTGCCAGCAGTGGAGGACGAGGGGATACGCAGTATTTT. It specifies CASSGGRGDTQYF. This chain links TRBV27 with TRBJ2-3; TRBD2 might be the D (5 bases). CDR1 and CDR2 (germline): MNHEY, SMNVEV (reference sequence). V gave up 5 bases and J gave up 6 bases, with 12 bases separating them. This CDR3 has 13 residues.

This chain uses TRBV19 with TRBJ2-6, with 8 positions matching TRBD1. The germline V gene has CDR1 LNHDA and CDR2 SQIVND (reference sequence). CDR3 length: 15 amino acids. CDR3 coding DNA: TGTGGCCGACAGGGGCTAAAATGTGGGGCCAACGTCCTGACTTTC. This sequence encodes CGRQGLKCGANVLTF. Supplemented by reference TRBV19 and TRBJ2-6, the full variable domain reads DGGITQSPKYLFRKEGQNVTLSCEQNLNHDAMYWYRQDPGQGLRLIYYSQIVNDFQKGDIAEGYSVSREKKESFPLTVTSAQKNPTAFYLCGRQGLKCGANVLTFGAGSRLTVL.

The CDR3: CASSLPGLISGNTIYF. CDR3 nucleotide sequence: TGTGCCAGCAGCCTTCCAGGACTGATCTCTGGAAACACCATATATTTT. The gene calls are TRBV14 and TRBJ1-3, with D uncertain. The germline V and J ends were trimmed by 4 bases and 0 bases, with 13 bases remaining between them. Germline values: CDR1 SGHDN, CDR2 FVKESK. The length of the CDR3 is 16 residues.

The J gene is TRBJ1-4, the V gene TRBV7-2; TRBD1 might be the D (5 bases). Trimming stripped 3 bases from V and 3 bases from J, with 11 bases between. Germline V CDR1 and CDR2: SGHTA, FQGNSA. CDR3 length: 15 residues. The CDR3 sequence: CASSLAGRANEKLFF. In nucleotides, the CDR3 is TGTGCCAGCAGCTTGGCGGGACGCGCTAATGAAAAACTGTTTTTT. Looking up the rest from reference TRBV7-2 and TRBJ1-4 gives the full variable domain: GAGVSQSPSNKVTEKGKDVELRCDPISGHTALYWYRQSLGQGLEFLIYFQGNSAPDKSGLPSDRFSAERTGGSVSTLTIQRTQQEDSAVYLCASSLAGRANEKLFFGSGTQLSVL.

V gene TRBV29-1 combines with J gene TRBJ1-1; TRBD1 agrees at 7 bases. The germline V gene has CDR1 SQVTM and CDR2 ANQGSEA. Trimming removed 2 bases from V and 0 bases from J; junction bases left unmatched: 3. This CDR3 is 14 amino acids long. In DNA form, the CDR3 reads TGCAGCGTTGAACCCCAGGGGGTGAACACTGAAGCTTTCTTT. Translating gives CSVEPQGVNTEAFF.

V is TRBV5-1 and J is TRBJ2-2; possibly TRBD1 for D (5 bases). Trimming removed 2 bases from V and 8 bases from J, with 16 bases in between. This CDR3 is built from 15 residues. CDR1 is SGHRS and CDR2 is YFSETQ in the germline V gene. Here the CDR3 reads CASSLGALFPGELFF. The CDR3, as DNA: TGCGCCAGCAGCTTAGGGGCACTCTTTCCTGGGGAGCTGTTTTTT.

This clone was counted only a few times. The rearrangement uses TRBV7-2 and TRBJ1-2, with TRBD1 identical over 7 bases. Germline assignment: CDR1 SGHTA and CDR2 FQGNSA. V lost 6 bases, J lost 5 bases, and 9 bases stayed unmatched. This CDR3 contains 14 residues. CDR3 loop: CASSAGTGEYGYTF. CDR3 DNA: TGTGCCAGCAGTGCAGGCACAGGGGAATATGGCTACACCTTC.

The CDR3 region has the DNA TGTGCCAGCAGCTTACCGGGTCTCGGCGATCCTGAGCAGTTCTTC. Its protein product is CASSLPGLGDPEQFF. The J gene is TRBJ2-1, the V gene TRBV11-2; no reliable D call. Per the germline V gene, CDR1 is SGHAT and CDR2 is FQNNGV. V shed 2 bases and J shed 9 bases, with 17 bases lying between them. The length of the CDR3 is 15 residues.

CDR3: CASSVEAVEDTQYF. In DNA form, the CDR3 reads TGTGCCAGCAGTGTGGAAGCGGTTGAAGATACGCAGTATTTT. The chain couples TRBV2 to TRBJ2-3, with D tentatively TRBD2 (5 bases). Trimming stripped 4 bases from V and 5 bases from J, with 13 bases between. CDR1 is SNHLY and CDR2 is FYNNEI in the germline V gene. The CDR3 sequence is 14 residues long.

The J gene is TRBJ2-7, the V gene TRBV27, with TRBD2 identical over 9 bases. Germline-derived CDR1 and CDR2 are MNHEY and SMNVEV (reference sequence). Trimming cost V 4 bases and J 0 bases; bases outside gene matches: 7. The CDR3 extends over 16 amino acids. The CDR3 region has the DNA TGTGCCAGCAGTTCGTCTAGCGGGGCCGTCTCCTACGAGCAGTACTTC. Its protein is CASSSSSGAVSYEQYF.

The rearrangement joins TRBV27 to TRBJ2-7; 7 bases fit TRBD1. This CDR3 is 15 amino acids long. The V gene's germline CDR1 is MNHEY and CDR2 SMNVEV (reference sequence). The J segment lost 2 bases and the V segment lost 8 bases, leaving 12 bases of the junction unmatched. The chain's CDR3 is CASRPIGTDTYEQYF. Written as DNA, the CDR3 is TGTGCCAGCCGCCCAATTGGGACAGACACCTACGAGCAGTACTTC.

The chain employs TRBV7-2 and TRBJ2-7, with TRBD1 as a possible D gene (6 bases). Deletions cut 2 bases from V and 5 bases from J, with 16 bases between. In germline, CDR1 is SGHTA, CDR2 FQGNSA. The CDR3 is 15 residues long. The CDR3 sequence is CASSLNGVGAHEQYF. CDR3 sequence (DNA): TGTGCCAGCAGCTTAAATGGGGTGGGGGCCCACGAGCAGTACTTC. Complete variable domain (other parts from reference TRBV7-2 and TRBJ2-7): GAGVSQSPSNKVTEKGKDVELRCDPISGHTALYWYRQSLGQGLEFLIYFQGNSAPDKSGLPSDRFSAERTGGSVSTLTIQRTQQEDSAVYLCASSLNGVGAHEQYFGPGTRLTVT.

The chain couples TRBV11-2 to TRBJ2-7; 10 bases match TRBD1. CDR1 and CDR2 from the germline V gene are SGHAT and FQNNGV. This CDR3 has 14 residues. V trimming: 6 bases; J trimming: 5 bases; junction bases outside the gene matches: 7. Here the CDR3 reads CASRRTGGMDEQYF. The CDR3 nucleotides read TGTGCCAGCAGAAGGACAGGGGGTATGGACGAGCAGTACTTC.

The V gene is TRBV20-1, the J gene TRBJ2-4; D ambiguous. There are 11 residues in the CDR3. Germline CDR1 and CDR2: DFQATT and SNEGSKA (reference sequence). The germline V and J ends were trimmed by 3 bases and 6 bases, with 6 bases remaining between them. CDR3 residues: CSARAVNIQYF. The DNA of the CDR3 is TGCAGTGCTAGGGCGGTAAACATTCAGTACTTC.

The chain combines TRBV2 with TRBJ1-1; D is possibly TRBD1 (5 bases). This CDR3 spans 11 amino acids. V lost 3 bases and J lost 8, with 7 bases in between. The germline V gene encodes CDR1 SNHLY and CDR2 FYNNEI. CDR3 sequence: CASSDRVEAFF. The CDR3 DNA reads TGTGCCAGCAGTGACAGGGTGGAAGCTTTCTTT. The full variable domain, with the rest looked up from reference TRBV2 and TRBJ1-1, is EPEVTQTPSHQVTQMGQEVILRCVPISNHLYFYWYRQILGQKVEFLVSFYNNEISEKSEIFDDQFSVERPDGSNFTLKIRSTKLEDSAMYFCASSDRVEAFFGQGTRLTVV.

The chain recombines TRBV5-1 with TRBJ1-2; no reliable D call. Germline V CDR1 and CDR2: SGHRS, YFSETQ. The CDR3 runs 13 residues. V lost 0 bases, J lost 6 bases, and 9 bases lay in between. CDR3 amino acids: CASSLGSGNGYTF. CDR3 bases: TGCGCCAGCAGCTTGGGGTCGGGAAATGGCTACACCTTC.

This chain uses TRBV27 with TRBJ2-7, with 8 bases fitting TRBD1. The germline V gene encodes CDR1 MNHEY and CDR2 SMNVEV (reference sequence). V trimming: 0 bases; J trimming: 6 bases; junction bases outside the gene matches: 7. The CDR3 has 15 residues. In nucleotides, the CDR3 is TGTGCCAGCAGTTTATCCGGGACAGGAGTTGGCGAGCAGTACTTC. Translating it yields CASSLSGTGVGEQYF.